The present T cell receptor beta chain was sequenced within a study of regulatory T cells in long-lasting Graves disease. This clonotype was observed many times. Time point described: newly diagnosed GD, antithyroid drugs for less than 3 months. There was RNA extracted from PBMCs, and the TCR library was made from it. For TCR beta, libraries came from iRepertoire HTBI primers and Arm-PCR of CDR3 regions. From the multiplex PCR reads, TCRdb called clonotypes with MiXCR, one entry per CDR3 protein. Of under 450,000 distinct CDR3 sequences in the sample, around 11% were seen once. This CDR3 is 15 amino acids long. V dropped 2 bases and J dropped 2 bases, with 12 bases sitting between them. In germline, CDR1 is SGHTA, CDR2 FQGTGA. The same sample was also studied in work on T cells in Graves' hyperthyroidism and ophthalmopathy.

The sample consisted of peripheral blood mononuclear cells (PBMCs), taken at new diagnosis, from a patient treated with antithyroid drugs. The genes are TRBV7-3 and TRBJ2-5; a weak D match, TRBD1 (6 bases). This receptor was obtained from a woman aged 18-35 years with Graves disease. The CDR3 region is CASSLGGRPQETQYF. DNA of the CDR3: TGTGCCAGCAGCTTAGGGGGCAGGCCACAAGAGACCCAGTACTTC.